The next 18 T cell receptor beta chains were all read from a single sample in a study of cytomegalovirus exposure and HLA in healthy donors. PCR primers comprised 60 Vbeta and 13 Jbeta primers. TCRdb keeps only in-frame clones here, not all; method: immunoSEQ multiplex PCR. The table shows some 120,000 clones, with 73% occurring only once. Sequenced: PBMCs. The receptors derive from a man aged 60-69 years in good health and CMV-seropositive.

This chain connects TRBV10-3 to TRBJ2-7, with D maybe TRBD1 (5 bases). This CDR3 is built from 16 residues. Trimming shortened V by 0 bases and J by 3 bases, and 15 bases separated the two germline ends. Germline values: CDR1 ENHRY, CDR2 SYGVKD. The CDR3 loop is CAISESLGQGNYEQYF. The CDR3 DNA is TGTGCCATCAGTGAGTCGCTTGGGCAGGGAAACTACGAGCAGTACTTC.

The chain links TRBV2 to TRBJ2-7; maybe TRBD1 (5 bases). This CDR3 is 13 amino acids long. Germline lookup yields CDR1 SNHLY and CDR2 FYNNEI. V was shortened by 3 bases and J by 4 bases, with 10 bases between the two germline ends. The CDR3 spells CASSEGPSYEQYF. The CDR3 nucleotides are TGTGCCAGCAGTGAGGGGCCATCTTACGAGCAGTACTTC.

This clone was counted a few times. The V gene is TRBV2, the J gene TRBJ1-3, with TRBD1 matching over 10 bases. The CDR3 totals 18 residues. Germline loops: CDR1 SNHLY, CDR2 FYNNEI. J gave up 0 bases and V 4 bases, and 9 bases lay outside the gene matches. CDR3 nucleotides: TGTGCCAGCAGTGCAAGACAGGGGGCACTCGGCTCTGGAAACACCATATATTTT. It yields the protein CASSARQGALGSGNTIYF.

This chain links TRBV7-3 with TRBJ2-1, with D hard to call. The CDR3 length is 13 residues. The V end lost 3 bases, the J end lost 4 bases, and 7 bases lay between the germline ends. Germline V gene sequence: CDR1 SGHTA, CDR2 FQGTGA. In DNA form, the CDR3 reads TGTGCCAGCAGCTTCGCGGCGTACAATGAGCAGTTCTTC. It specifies CASSFAAYNEQFF.

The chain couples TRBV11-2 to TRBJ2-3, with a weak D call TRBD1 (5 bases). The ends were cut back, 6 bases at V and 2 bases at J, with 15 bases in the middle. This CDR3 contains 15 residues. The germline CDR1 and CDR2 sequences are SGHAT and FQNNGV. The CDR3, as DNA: TGTGCCAGCAGTCGCCAGGGCCTATCCACAGATACGCAGTATTTT. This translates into CASSRQGLSTDTQYF.

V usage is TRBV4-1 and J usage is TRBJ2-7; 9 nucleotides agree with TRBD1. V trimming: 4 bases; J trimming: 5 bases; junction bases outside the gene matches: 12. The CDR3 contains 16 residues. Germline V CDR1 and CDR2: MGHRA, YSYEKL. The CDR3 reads CASSLAGDRVVHEQYF. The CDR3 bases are TGCGCCAGCAGCCTCGCAGGGGACAGGGTGGTCCACGAGCAGTACTTC.

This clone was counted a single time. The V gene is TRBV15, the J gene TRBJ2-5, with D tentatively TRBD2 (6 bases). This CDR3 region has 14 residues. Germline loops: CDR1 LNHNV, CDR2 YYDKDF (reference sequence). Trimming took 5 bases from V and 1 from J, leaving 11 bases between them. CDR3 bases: TGTGCCACCAGCCTGCCGGGAGTCCAAGAGACCCAGTACTTC. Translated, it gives CATSLPGVQETQYF. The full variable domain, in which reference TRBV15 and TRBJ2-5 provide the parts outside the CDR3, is DAMVIQNPRYQVTQFGKPVTLSCSQTLNHNVMYWYQQKSSQAPKLLFHYYDKDFNNEADTPDNFQSRRPNTSFCFLDIRSPGLGDTAMYLCATSLPGVQETQYFGPGTRLLVL.

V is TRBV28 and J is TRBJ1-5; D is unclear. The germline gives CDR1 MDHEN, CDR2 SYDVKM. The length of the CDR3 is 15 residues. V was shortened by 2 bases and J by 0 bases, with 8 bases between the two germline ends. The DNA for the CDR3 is TGTGCCAGCAGTTTAGTGGCCACTAGCAATCAGCCCCAGCATTTT. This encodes CASSLVATSNQPQHF.

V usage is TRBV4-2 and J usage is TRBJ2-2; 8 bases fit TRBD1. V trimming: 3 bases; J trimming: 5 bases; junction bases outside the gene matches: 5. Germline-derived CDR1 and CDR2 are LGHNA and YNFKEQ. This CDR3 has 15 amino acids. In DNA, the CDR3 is TGTGCCAGCAGCCATGACAGGGGCCGGACCGGGGAGCTGTTTTTT. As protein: CASSHDRGRTGELFF.

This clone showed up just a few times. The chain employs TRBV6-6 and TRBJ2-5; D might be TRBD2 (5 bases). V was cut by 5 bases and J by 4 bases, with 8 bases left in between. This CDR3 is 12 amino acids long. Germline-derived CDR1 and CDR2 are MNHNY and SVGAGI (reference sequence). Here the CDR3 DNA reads TGTGCCAGCAGTCCGGGGAGAGAGACCCAGTACTTC. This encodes CASSPGRETQYF.

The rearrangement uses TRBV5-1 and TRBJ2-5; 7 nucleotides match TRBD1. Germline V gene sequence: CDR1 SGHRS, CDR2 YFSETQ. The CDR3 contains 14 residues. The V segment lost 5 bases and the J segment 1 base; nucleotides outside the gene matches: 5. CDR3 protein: CASSGGQFQETQYF. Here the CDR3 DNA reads TGCGCCAGCAGTGGGGGACAGTTCCAAGAGACCCAGTACTTC. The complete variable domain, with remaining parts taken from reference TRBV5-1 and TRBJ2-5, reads KAGVTQTPRYLIKTRGQQVTLSCSPISGHRSVSWYQQTPGQGLQFLFEYFSETQRNKGNFPGRFSGRQFSNSRSEMNVSTLELGDSALYLCASSGGQFQETQYFGPGTRLLVL.

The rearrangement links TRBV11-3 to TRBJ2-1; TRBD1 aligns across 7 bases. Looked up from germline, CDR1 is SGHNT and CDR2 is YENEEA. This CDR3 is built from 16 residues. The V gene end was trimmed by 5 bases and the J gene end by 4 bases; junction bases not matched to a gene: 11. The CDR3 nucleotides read TGTGCCAGCAGCCCCAGACAGGGCGCCTTTTACAATGAGCAGTTCTTC. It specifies CASSPRQGAFYNEQFF. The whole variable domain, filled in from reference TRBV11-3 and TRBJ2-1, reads EAGVVQSPRYKIIEKKQPVAFWCNPISGHNTLYWYLQNLGQGPELLIRYENEEAVDDSQLPKDRFSAERLKGVDSTLKIQPAELGDSAVYLCASSPRQGAFYNEQFFGPGTRLTVL.

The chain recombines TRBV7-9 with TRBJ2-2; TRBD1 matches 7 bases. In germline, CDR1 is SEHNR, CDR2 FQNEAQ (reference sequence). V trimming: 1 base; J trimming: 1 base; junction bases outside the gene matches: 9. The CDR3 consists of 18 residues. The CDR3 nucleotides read TGTGCCAGCAGCTTAGGGACAGGAACTTTCTTGAACACCGGGGAGCTGTTTTTT. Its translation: CASSLGTGTFLNTGELFF.

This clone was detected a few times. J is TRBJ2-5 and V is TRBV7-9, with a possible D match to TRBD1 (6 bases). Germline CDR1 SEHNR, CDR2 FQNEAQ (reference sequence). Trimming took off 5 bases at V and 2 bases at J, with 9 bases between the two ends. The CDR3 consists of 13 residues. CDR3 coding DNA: TGTGCCAGCAGCCGGACAGCTCAAGAGACCCAGTACTTC. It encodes CASSRTAQETQYF.

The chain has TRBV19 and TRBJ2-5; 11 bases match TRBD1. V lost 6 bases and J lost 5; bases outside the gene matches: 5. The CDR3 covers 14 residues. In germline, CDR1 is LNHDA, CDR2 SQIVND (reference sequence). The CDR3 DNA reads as TGTGCCAGTAGGGGACAGGGGGGGGTGGAGACCCAGTACTTC. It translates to CASRGQGGVETQYF. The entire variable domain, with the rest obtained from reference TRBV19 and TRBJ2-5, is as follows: DGGITQSPKYLFRKEGQNVTLSCEQNLNHDAMYWYRQDPGQGLRLIYYSQIVNDFQKGDIAEGYSVSREKKESFPLTVTSAQKNPTAFYLCASRGQGGVETQYFGPGTRLLVL.

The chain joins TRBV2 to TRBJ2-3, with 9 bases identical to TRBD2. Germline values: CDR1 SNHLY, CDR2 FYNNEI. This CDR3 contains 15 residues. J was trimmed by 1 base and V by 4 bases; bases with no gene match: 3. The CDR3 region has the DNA TGTGCCAGCAGTGTCCCTAGCGGGGGCACAGATACGCAGTATTTT. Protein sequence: CASSVPSGGTDTQYF.

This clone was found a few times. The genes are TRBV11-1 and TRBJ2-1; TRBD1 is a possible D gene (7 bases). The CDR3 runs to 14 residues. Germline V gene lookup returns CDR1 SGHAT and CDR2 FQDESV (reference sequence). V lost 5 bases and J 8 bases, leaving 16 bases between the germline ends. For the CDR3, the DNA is TGTGCCAGCAGCCCTAATACAGGGGACTATGAGCAGTTCTTC. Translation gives CASSPNTGDYEQFF.

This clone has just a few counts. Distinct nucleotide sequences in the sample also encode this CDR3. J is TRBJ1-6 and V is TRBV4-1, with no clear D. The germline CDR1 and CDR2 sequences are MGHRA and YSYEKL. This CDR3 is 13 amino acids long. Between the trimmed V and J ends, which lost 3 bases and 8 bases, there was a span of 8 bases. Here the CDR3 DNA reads TGCGCCAGCAGCCAGCGGGAGGATTCACCCCTCCACTTT. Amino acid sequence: CASSQREDSPLHF.